Each of the 8 T cell receptor beta chains below was sequenced from the same sample in a study of T cell responses to AZD1222 COVID-19 vaccine (TCRdb year 2021). The sample's time point label, decoded: about 28 days (+/-7) after the second vaccine dose. Preparation of the library involved the immunoSEQ multiplex PCR assay. Sourced from immuneACCESS, this table was stored by TCRdb with only in-frame sequences that have V and J called. A share of the clones is absent; for the studies checked, an unresolved V gene accounts for under half, and the remainder has no known explanation. A total of 90,000 to 110,000 clones appear in this sample, 87% of them only once. The top ten clonotypes cover around 4.6% of the sample. The specimen comprised peripheral blood, sampled 28 days after the second AZD1222 dose. These receptors were obtained from an adult who received the AZD1222 COVID-19 vaccine.

The chain recombines TRBV9 with TRBJ2-7, with 7 bases matching TRBD1. The V and J ends lost 6 bases and 5 bases, in that order; junction bases with no gene match: 11. This CDR3 comprises 14 residues. Germline V CDR1 and CDR2: SGDLS, YYNGEE. In DNA, the CDR3 is TGTGCCAGCAACCGGATAGGGGGCAGCCACGAGCAGTACTTC. Translated, it gives CASNRIGGSHEQYF.

The rearrangement links TRBV19 to TRBJ1-4, with D perhaps matching TRBD1 (5 bases). CDR1 and CDR2 from the germline V gene are LNHDA and SQIVND (reference sequence). Trimming shortened V by 4 bases and J by 3 bases, and 9 bases separated the two germline ends. The CDR3 has 14 amino acids. The DNA for the CDR3 is TGTGCCAGTAGTAGCAGGGTGGCTAATGAAAAACTGTTTTTT. It specifies CASSSRVANEKLFF.

This sequence joins TRBV4-3 and TRBJ2-7; TRBD2 might be the D (5 bases). This CDR3 contains 13 residues. Germline assignment: CDR1 LGHNA and CDR2 YSLEER. The V and J ends lost 2 bases and 2 bases respectively, with 7 bases between them. DNA of the CDR3: TGCGCCAGCAGCCAACGGGGTCCCTACGAGCAGTACTTC. Translated: CASSQRGPYEQYF.

J is TRBJ2-4 and V is TRBV5-4; D uncertain. The ends were cut back, 0 bases at V and 3 bases at J, with 10 bases in the middle. CDR1 is SGHNT and CDR2 is YYREEE in the germline V gene (reference sequence). There are 15 residues in the CDR3. The CDR3 DNA reads TGTGCCAGCAGCTTGGATGTTGGCCTCAAAAACATTCAGTACTTC. It codes for CASSLDVGLKNIQYF.

The gene calls are TRBV27 and TRBJ1-2; 9 bases match TRBD1. The CDR3 has 16 residues. CDR1 MNHEY and CDR2 SMNVEV come from the germline V gene (reference sequence). Germline trimming cut 6 bases from V and 4 bases from J; bases unmatched to any gene: 12. The CDR3 sequence is CASRPGTGGSFYGYTF. DNA of the CDR3: TGTGCCAGCAGACCCGGTACAGGGGGCTCCTTCTATGGCTACACCTTC.

This chain joins TRBV15 and TRBJ1-5; D possibly corresponds to TRBD1 (5 bases). The CDR3 totals 14 residues. The V gene's germline CDR1 is LNHNV and CDR2 YYDKDF (reference sequence). The germline V and J ends were trimmed by 0 bases and 5 bases, with 8 bases remaining between them. The CDR3, as DNA: TGTGCCACCAGCAGAGATAGGGGTCATCAGCCCCAGCATTTT. Translating gives CATSRDRGHQPQHF.

This chain uses TRBV18 with TRBJ1-1, with D hard to call. This CDR3 is 14 amino acids long. V was shortened by 1 base and J by 3 bases, with 9 bases between the two germline ends. Germline CDR1 reads KGHSH; CDR2 reads LQKENI. For the CDR3, the DNA is TGTGCCAGCTCACCACGGGTCCCAGACACTGAAGCTTTCTTT. Translation: CASSPRVPDTEAFF.

Concerning this clone: An end of the junction differs from the germline gene, which may be a read error. This chain links TRBV19 with TRBJ2-7; 8 bases agree with TRBD2. Germline CDR1 is LNHDA and CDR2 is SQIVND (reference sequence). The CDR3 spans 10 residues. CDR3 coding DNA: TGTGCCAGTAGTATAGCGGGAGGGGACTTC. As protein: CASSIAGGDF.